This passage covers 15 T cell receptor beta chains from one sample sequenced in a study of blood T cell repertoires in COVID-19 (dated by TCRdb to the early 2020s). Preparation of the library involved the immunoSEQ multiplex PCR assay. Not all clones reach the TCRdb copy of this immuneACCESS table, which keeps in-frame sequences only. Checked studies attribute under half of the gap to unresolved V genes and leave the rest unexplained. The sample table contains approximately 130,000 clones; only one count was recorded for roughly 87% of them. The ten most abundant clones make up over 15% of the sample. The sequencing sample was made of PBMCs or T cells enriched from blood (not recorded which). Receptor source: a man under 40 who had recovered from COVID-19.

This clone has a count of ten or more. This sequence joins TRBV2 and TRBJ2-1; 9 bases align to TRBD1. Germline V gene data show CDR1 as SNHLY and CDR2 as FYNNEI. This CDR3 is built from 15 residues. After removal of 6 bases from V and 5 bases from J, the junction contained 8 bases not matched to a gene. The CDR3 nucleotides are TGTGCCAGCAGGGAGGGACAGGGATTCAACAATGAGCAGTTCTTC. Protein: CASREGQGFNNEQFF.

A single count supports this clone. This chain joins TRBV28 and TRBJ2-6; 8 bases fit TRBD1. This CDR3 region has 17 residues. Germline CDR1 is MDHEN and CDR2 is SYDVKM. V was clipped by 9 bases and J by 1 base; unmatched bases: 11. CDR3 region: CASKGQGPRSGANVLTF. Here the CDR3 DNA reads TGTGCCAGTAAAGGACAGGGCCCTCGGTCTGGGGCCAACGTCCTGACTTTC.

The chain employs TRBV5-6 and TRBJ2-7, with D maybe TRBD1 (5 bases). V lost 0 bases and J 7 bases, leaving 17 bases between the germline ends. Germline loops: CDR1 SGHDT, CDR2 YYEEEE. The CDR3 runs to 15 residues. CDR3 sequence (DNA): TGTGCCAGCAGCTTGGCCAATACGTGGGGCAGTGAGCAGTACTTC. Protein product: CASSLANTWGSEQYF.

The chain recombines TRBV6-5 with TRBJ1-2, with D possibly being TRBD1 (5 bases). The germline CDR1 and CDR2 sequences are MNHEY and SVGAGI. The V end was cut by 8 bases, the J end by 10 bases, with 14 bases between. This CDR3 is 11 amino acids long. This CDR3 is CASRRGGDYTF. Written as DNA, the CDR3 is TGTGCCAGCCGTAGGGGAGGGGACTACACCTTC.

The V and J genes are TRBV2 and TRBJ2-1; 7 positions match TRBD1. This CDR3 is built from 15 residues. CDR1 and CDR2 (germline): SNHLY, FYNNEI. The ends lost 5 bases at V and 6 bases at J; junction bases unmatched: 10. CDR3 bases: TGTGCCAGCAGTATTAGACAGGGAATCGGCAATGAGCAGTTCTTC. The encoded protein is CASSIRQGIGNEQFF. Using reference TRBV2 and TRBJ2-1 for the parts outside the CDR3, the full variable domain is EPEVTQTPSHQVTQMGQEVILRCVPISNHLYFYWYRQILGQKVEFLVSFYNNEISEKSEIFDDQFSVERPDGSNFTLKIRSTKLEDSAMYFCASSIRQGIGNEQFFGPGTRLTVL.

The chain is built from TRBV5-1 and TRBJ1-2; 10 bases agree with TRBD1. Germline loops: CDR1 SGHRS, CDR2 YFSETQ. This CDR3 comprises 16 residues. With V trimmed by 3 bases and J by 2 bases, 7 bases remained unmatched. CDR3 coding DNA: TGCGCCAGCAGCTGGGAGACAGGGGGCGCAAACTATGGCTACACCTTC. Amino acids: CASSWETGGANYGYTF.

The V gene is TRBV7-9, the J gene TRBJ1-6, with D perhaps TRBD1 (5 bases). The ends were cut back, 2 bases at V and 5 bases at J, with 7 bases in the middle. Germline CDR1 SEHNR, CDR2 FQNEAQ (reference sequence). The CDR3 runs to 14 residues. CDR3 amino acids: CASSLTGDNSPLHF. DNA of the CDR3: TGTGCCAGCAGCTTAACAGGTGATAATTCACCCCTCCACTTT.

The genes are TRBV10-3 and TRBJ2-1; 7 bases agree with TRBD2. V trimming: 7 bases; J trimming: 0 bases; junction bases outside the gene matches: 18. The CDR3 extends over 19 amino acids. Germline CDR1 is ENHRY and CDR2 is SYGVKD. The DNA of the CDR3 is TGTGCCATCAACCCCGGGGCTAGCGGAGACCCAAGCTCCTACAATGAGCAGTTCTTC. It codes for CAINPGASGDPSSYNEQFF.

The chain links TRBV7-3 to TRBJ2-6, with no clear D. V was trimmed by 2 bases and J by 0 bases, leaving 5 bases between them. The CDR3 spans 15 residues. Germline V gene sequence: CDR1 SGHTA, CDR2 FQGTGA. CDR3 sequence: CASSLGSSGANVLTF. CDR3 sequence (DNA): TGTGCCAGCAGCTTAGGCTCCTCTGGGGCCAACGTCCTGACTTTC.

CDR3 nucleotides: TGTGCCAGCACCCCATCAAAGAGTACCACTGAAGCTTTCTTT. Protein: CASTPSKSTTEAFF. The V and J genes are TRBV7-9 and TRBJ1-1; D call uncertain. Between the trimmed V and J ends, which lost 7 bases and 4 bases, there was a span of 16 bases. The CDR3 runs to 14 residues. Germline values: CDR1 SEHNR, CDR2 FQNEAQ (reference sequence).

The chain has TRBV29-1 and TRBJ2-2; 11 nucleotides agree with TRBD2. The CDR3 sequence is 15 residues long. Trimming took 0 bases from V and 6 from J; bases not matched to a gene: 3. Germline CDR1 is SQVTM and CDR2 is ANQGSEA. CDR3 protein: CSVEETSGMSGELFF. Written as DNA, the CDR3 is TGCAGCGTTGAAGAGACTAGCGGGATGTCCGGGGAGCTGTTTTTT.

This chain links TRBV7-8 with TRBJ1-6; D may be TRBD1 (5 bases). V was shortened by 4 bases and J by 10 bases, with 5 bases between the two germline ends. Germline V gives CDR1 SGHVS, CDR2 FQNEAQ. The CDR3 consists of 11 residues. The CDR3 here is CASSSGSPLHF. In DNA, the CDR3 is TGTGCCAGCAGCTCAGGGTCACCCCTCCACTTT.

The chain uses TRBV2 and TRBJ1-5; D is uncertain. Deletions cut 8 bases from V and 0 bases from J, with 14 bases between. CDR1 is SNHLY, CDR2 FYNNEI, per germline. This CDR3 contains 15 residues. The DNA of the CDR3 is TGTGCCAGCCAGTTTGACACCAATAGCAATCAGCCCCAGCATTTT. Translated, it gives CASQFDTNSNQPQHF.

In its sample, this clone was seen once. V and J are TRBV11-1 and TRBJ2-7; 8 bases align to TRBD1. In germline, CDR1 is SGHAT, CDR2 FQDESV (reference sequence). V lost 5 bases and J lost 0; bases outside the gene matches: 9. The CDR3 totals 16 residues. The CDR3 DNA sequence: TGTGCCAGCAGCAACAACAGGGGGGTAGTCTCCTACGAGCAGTACTTC. Protein sequence: CASSNNRGVVSYEQYF.

This clone was picked up a small number of times. V is TRBV5-4 and J is TRBJ1-2; TRBD1 agrees at 7 bases. V lost 4 bases, J lost 2 bases, and 5 bases stayed unmatched. The CDR3 is 14 amino acids. Germline assignment: CDR1 SGHNT and CDR2 YYREEE (reference sequence). CDR3 DNA sequence: TGTGCCAGCAGCCCGGGACAGCTCAACTATGGCTACACCTTC. Translating gives CASSPGQLNYGYTF. The full variable domain, completed using reference TRBV5-4 and TRBJ1-2, is ETGVTQSPTHLIKTRGQQVTLRCSSQSGHNTVSWYQQALGQGPQFIFQYYREEENGRGNFPPRFSGLQFPNYSSELNVNALELDDSALYLCASSPGQLNYGYTFGSGTRLTVV.